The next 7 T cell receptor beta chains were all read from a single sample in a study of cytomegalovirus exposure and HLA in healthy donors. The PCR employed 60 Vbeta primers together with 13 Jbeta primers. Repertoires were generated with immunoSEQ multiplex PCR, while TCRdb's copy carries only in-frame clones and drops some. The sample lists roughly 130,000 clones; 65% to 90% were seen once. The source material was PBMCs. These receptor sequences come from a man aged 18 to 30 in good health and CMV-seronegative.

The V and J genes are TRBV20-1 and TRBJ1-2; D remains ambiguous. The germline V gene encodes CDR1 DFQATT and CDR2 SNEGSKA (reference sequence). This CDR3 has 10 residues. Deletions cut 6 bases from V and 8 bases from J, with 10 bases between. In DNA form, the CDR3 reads TGCAGTGCGCCGAGAGGGGGCTACACCTTC. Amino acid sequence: CSAPRGGYTF.

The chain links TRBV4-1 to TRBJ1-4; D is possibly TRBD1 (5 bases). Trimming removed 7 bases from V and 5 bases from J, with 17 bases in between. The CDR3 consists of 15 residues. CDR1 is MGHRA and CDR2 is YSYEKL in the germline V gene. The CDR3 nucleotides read TGCGCCAGCAAGCATCTGGGGGGAGGGAATGAAAAACTGTTTTTT. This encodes CASKHLGGGNEKLFF.

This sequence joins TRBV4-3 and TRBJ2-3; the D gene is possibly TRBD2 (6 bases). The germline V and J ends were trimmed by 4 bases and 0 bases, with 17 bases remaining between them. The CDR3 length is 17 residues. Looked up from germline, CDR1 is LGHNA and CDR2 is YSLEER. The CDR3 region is CASSRQGDFGSTDTQYF. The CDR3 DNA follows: TGCGCCAGCAGCCGACAAGGGGACTTCGGCAGCACAGATACGCAGTATTTT.

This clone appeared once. CDR3 nucleotide sequence: TGCGCCAGCAGCCAAGATTATCGGGGGGGCCGAGGGGAGCTGTTTTTT. This translates into CASSQDYRGGRGELFF. The rearrangement joins TRBV4-3 to TRBJ2-2; the match to TRBD2 covers 8 bases. Germline V gene sequence: CDR1 LGHNA, CDR2 YSLEER. This CDR3 comprises 16 residues. The V segment lost 0 bases and the J segment 8 bases; nucleotides outside the gene matches: 8.

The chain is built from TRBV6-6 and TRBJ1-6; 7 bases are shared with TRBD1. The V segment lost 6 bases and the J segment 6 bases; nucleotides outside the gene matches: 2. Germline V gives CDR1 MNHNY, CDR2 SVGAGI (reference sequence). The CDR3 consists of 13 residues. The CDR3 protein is CASRRQGNSPLHF. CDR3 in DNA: TGTGCCAGCAGGCGACAGGGTAATTCACCCCTCCACTTT.

CDR3 coding DNA: TGTGCCAGCTCACCTTTGGAGGTGAAGGGCTACACCTTC. Protein product: CASSPLEVKGYTF. V gene TRBV18 combines with J gene TRBJ1-2; D gene uncertain. V lost 3 bases and J lost 8, with 13 bases in between. The CDR3 spans 13 residues. Germline assignment: CDR1 KGHSH and CDR2 LQKENI.

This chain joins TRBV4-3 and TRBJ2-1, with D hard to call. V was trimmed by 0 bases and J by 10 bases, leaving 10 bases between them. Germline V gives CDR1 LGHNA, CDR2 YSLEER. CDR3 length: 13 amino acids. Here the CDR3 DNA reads TGCGCCAGCAGCCAAGACGCGCACCTGGAGCAGTTCTTC. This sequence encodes CASSQDAHLEQFF.